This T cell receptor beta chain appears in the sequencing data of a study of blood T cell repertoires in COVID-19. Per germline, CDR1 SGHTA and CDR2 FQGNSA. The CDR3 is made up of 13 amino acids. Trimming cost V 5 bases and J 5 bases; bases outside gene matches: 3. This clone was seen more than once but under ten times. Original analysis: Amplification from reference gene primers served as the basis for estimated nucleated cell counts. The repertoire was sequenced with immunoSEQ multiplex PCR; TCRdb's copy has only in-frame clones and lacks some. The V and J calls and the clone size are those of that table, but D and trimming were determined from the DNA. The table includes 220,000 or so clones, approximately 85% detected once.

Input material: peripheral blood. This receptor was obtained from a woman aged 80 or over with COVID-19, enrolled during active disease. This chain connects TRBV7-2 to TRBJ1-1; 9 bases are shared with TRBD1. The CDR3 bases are TGTGCCAGCAGCCGGGACAGGGCAACTGAAGCTTTCTTT. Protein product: CASSRDRATEAFF. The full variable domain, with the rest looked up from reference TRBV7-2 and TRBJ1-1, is GAGVSQSPSNKVTEKGKDVELRCDPISGHTALYWYRQSLGQGLEFLIYFQGNSAPDKSGLPSDRFSAERTGGSVSTLTIQRTQQEDSAVYLCASSRDRATEAFFGQGTRLTVV.